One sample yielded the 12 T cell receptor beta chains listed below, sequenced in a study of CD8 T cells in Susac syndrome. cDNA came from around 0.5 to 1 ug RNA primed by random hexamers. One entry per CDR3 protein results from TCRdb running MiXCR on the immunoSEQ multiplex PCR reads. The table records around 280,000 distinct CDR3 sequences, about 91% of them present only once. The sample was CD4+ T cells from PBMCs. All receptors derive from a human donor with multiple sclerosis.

In DNA, the CDR3 is TGTGCCTGGAGTTTTGGACTAGCGGGGGGGCCCAATGAGCAGTTCTTC. It encodes CAWSFGLAGGPNEQFF. This chain connects TRBV30 to TRBJ2-1, with 15 nucleotides matching TRBD2. J was trimmed by 6 bases and V by 2 bases; bases with no gene match: 5. Per germline, CDR1 GTSNPN and CDR2 SVGIG (reference sequence). This CDR3 region has 16 residues.

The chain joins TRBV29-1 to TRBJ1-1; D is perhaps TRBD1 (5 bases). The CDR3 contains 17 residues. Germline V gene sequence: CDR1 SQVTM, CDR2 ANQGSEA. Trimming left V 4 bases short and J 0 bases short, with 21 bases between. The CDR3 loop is CSVAKVEGWLMNTEAFF. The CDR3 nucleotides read TGCAGCGTTGCCAAAGTAGAGGGGTGGTTGATGAACACTGAAGCTTTCTTT.

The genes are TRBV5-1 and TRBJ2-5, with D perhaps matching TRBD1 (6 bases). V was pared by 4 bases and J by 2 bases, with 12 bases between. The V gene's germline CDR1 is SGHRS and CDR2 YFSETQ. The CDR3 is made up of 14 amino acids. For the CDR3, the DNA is TGCGCCAGCAGCGTACCGGGACAACAAGAGACCCAGTACTTC. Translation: CASSVPGQQETQYF. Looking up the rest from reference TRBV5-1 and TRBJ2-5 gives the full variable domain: KAGVTQTPRYLIKTRGQQVTLSCSPISGHRSVSWYQQTPGQGLQFLFEYFSETQRNKGNFPGRFSGRQFSNSRSEMNVSTLELGDSALYLCASSVPGQQETQYFGPGTRLLVL.

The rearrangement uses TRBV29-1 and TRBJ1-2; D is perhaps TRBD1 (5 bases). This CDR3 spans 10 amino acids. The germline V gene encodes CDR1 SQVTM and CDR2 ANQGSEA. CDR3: CTVGGYGYTF. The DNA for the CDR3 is TGCACTGTGGGGGGCTATGGCTACACCTTC.

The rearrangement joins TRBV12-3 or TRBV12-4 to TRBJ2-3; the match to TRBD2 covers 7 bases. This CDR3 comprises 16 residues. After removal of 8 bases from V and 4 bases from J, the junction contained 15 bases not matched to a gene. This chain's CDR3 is CASSVLGGRMADTQYF. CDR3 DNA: TGTGCCAGCTCAGTTTTGGGCGGGAGAATGGCAGATACGCAGTATTTT.

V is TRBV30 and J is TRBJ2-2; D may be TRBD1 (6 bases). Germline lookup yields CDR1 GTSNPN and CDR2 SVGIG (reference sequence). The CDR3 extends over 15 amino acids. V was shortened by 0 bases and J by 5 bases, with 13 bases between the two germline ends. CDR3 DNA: TGTGCCTGGAGTGTAGGTGGGGGCGAAACCGGGGAGCTGTTTTTT. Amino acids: CAWSVGGGETGELFF.

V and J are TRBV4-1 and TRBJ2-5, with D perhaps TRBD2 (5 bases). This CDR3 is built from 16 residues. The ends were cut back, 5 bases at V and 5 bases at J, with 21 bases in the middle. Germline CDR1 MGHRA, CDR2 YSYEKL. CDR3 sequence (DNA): TGCGCCAGCAGCTCTCGCGTACCGGGATCATCGGAGACCCAGTACTTC. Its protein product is CASSSRVPGSSETQYF.

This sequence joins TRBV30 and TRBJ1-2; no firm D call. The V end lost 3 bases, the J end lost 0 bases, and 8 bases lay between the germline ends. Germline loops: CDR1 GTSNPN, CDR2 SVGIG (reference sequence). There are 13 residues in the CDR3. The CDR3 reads CAWRAGANYGYTF. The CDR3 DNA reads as TGTGCCTGGAGGGCAGGAGCTAACTATGGCTACACCTTC.

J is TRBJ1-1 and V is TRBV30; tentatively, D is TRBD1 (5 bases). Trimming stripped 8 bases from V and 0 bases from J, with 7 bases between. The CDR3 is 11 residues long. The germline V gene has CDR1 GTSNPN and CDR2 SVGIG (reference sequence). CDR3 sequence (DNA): TGTGCCCGGGGGTTGAACACTGAAGCTTTCTTT. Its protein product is CARGLNTEAFF. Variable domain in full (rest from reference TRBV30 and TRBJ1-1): SQTIHQWPATLVQPVGSPLSLECTVEGTSNPNLYWYRQAAGRGLQLLFYSVGIGQISSEVPQNLSASRPQDRQFILSSKKLLLSDSGFYLCARGLNTEAFFGQGTRLTVV.

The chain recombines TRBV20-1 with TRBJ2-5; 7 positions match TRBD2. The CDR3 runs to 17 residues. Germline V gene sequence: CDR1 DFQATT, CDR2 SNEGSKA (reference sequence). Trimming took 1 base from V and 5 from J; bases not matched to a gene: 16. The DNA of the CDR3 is TGCAGTGCTAGAGGGTTCGGGAGCGGGGCCCTTCGGGAGACCCAGTACTTC. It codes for CSARGFGSGALRETQYF.

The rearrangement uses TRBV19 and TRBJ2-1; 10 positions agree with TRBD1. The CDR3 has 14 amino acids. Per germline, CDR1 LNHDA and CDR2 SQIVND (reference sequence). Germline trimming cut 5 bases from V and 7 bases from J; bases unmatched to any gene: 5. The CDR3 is CASSGTGVGNEQFF. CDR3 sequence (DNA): TGTGCCAGTAGTGGGACAGGGGTGGGAAATGAGCAGTTCTTC.

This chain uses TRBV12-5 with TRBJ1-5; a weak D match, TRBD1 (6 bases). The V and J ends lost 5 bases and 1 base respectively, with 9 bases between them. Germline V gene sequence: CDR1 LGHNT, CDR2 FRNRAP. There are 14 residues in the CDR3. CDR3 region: CASGVGTSNQPQHF. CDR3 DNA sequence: TGTGCTAGTGGTGTGGGGACAAGCAATCAGCCCCAGCATTTT.